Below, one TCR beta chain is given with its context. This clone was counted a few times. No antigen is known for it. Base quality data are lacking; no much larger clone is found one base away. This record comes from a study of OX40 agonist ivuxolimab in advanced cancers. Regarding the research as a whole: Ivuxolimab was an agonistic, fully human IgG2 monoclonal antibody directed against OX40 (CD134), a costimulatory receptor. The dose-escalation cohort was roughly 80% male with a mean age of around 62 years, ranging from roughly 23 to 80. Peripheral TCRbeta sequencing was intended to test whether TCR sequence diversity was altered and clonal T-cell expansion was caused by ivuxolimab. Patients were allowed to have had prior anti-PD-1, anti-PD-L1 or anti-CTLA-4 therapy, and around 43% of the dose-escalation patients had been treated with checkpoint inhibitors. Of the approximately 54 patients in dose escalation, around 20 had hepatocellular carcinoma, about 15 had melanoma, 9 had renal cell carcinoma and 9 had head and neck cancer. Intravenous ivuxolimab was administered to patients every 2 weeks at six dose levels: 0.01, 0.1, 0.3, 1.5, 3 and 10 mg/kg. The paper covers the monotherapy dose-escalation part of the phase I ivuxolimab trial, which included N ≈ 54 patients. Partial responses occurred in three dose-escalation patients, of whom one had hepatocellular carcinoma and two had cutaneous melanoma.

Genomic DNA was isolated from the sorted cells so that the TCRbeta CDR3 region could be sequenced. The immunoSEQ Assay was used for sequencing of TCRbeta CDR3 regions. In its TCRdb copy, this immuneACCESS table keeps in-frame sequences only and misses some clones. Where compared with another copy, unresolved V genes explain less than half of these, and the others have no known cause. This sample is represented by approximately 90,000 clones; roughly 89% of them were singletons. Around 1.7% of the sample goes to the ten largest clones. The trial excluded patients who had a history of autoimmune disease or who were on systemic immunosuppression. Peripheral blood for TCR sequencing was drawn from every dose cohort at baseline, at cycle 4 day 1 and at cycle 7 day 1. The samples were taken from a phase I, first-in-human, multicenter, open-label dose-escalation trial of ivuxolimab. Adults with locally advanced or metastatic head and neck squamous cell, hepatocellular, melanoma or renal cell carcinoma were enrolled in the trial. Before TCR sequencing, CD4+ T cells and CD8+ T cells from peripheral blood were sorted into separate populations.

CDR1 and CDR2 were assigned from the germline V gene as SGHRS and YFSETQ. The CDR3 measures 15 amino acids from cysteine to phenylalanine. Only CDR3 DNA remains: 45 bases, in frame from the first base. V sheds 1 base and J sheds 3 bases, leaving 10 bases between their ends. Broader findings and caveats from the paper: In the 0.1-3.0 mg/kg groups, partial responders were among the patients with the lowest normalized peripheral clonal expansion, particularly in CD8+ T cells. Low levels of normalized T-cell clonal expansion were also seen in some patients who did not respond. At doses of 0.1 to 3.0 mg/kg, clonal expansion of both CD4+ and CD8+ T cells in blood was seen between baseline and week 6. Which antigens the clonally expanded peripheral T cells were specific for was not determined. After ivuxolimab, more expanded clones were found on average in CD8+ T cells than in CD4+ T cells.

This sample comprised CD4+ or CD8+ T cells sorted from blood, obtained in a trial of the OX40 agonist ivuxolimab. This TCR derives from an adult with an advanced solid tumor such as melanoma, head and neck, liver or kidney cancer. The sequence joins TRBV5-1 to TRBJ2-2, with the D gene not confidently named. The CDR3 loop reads CASSLRVVDTGELFF. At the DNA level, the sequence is TGCGCCAGCAGCTTGCGGGTTGTAGACACCGGGGAGCTGTTTTTT.